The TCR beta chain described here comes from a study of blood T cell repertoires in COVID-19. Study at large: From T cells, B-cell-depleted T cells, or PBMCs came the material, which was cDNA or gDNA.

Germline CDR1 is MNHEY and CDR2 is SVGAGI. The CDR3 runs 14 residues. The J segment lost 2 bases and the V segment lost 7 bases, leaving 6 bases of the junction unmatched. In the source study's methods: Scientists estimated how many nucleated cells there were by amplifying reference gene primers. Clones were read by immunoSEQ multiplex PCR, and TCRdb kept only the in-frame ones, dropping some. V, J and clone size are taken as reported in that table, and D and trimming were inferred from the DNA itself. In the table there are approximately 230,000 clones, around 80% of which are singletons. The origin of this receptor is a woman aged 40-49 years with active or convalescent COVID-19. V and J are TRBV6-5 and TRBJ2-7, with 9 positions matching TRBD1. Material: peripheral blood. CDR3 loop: CASTGTGLTYEQYF. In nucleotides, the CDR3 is TGTGCCAGCACTGGGACAGGGTTAACCTACGAGCAGTACTTC.